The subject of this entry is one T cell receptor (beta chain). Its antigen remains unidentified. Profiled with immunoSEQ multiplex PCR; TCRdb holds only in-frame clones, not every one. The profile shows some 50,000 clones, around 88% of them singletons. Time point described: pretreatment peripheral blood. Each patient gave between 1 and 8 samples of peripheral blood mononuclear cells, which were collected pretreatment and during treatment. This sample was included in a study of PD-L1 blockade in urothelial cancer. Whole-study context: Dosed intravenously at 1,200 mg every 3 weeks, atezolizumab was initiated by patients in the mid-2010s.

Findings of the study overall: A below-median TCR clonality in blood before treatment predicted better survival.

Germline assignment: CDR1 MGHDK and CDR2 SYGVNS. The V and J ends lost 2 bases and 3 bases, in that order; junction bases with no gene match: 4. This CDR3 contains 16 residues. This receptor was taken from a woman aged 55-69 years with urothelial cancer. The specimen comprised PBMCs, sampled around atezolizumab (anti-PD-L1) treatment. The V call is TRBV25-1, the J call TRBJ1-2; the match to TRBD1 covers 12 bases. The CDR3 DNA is TGTGCCAGCAGTGAAATGGGACAGGGGGCCCACTATGGCTACACCTTC. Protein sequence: CASSEMGQGAHYGYTF.